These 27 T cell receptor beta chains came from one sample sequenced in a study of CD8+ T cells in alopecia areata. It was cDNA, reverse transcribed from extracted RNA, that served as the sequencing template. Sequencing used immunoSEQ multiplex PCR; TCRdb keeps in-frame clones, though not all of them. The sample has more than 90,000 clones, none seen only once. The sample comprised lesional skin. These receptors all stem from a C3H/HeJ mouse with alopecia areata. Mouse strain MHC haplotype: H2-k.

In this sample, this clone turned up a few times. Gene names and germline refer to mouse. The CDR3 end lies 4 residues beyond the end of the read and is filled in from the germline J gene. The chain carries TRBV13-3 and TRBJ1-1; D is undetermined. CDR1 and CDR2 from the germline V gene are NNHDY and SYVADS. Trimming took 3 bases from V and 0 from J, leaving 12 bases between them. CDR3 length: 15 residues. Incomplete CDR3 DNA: TGTGCCAGCAGTGTGAAACAGAATTCAAACACA. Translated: CASSVKQNSNT. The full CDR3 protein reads CASSVKQNSNTEVFF.

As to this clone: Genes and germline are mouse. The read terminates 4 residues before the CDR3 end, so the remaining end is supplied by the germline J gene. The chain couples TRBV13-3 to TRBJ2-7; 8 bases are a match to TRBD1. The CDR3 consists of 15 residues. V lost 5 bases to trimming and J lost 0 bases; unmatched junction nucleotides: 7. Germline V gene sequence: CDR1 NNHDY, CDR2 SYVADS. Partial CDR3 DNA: TGTGCCAGCAGCGAGACAGGGGATGTCTCCTAT. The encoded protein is CASSETGDVSY. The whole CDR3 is CASSETGDVSYEQYF.

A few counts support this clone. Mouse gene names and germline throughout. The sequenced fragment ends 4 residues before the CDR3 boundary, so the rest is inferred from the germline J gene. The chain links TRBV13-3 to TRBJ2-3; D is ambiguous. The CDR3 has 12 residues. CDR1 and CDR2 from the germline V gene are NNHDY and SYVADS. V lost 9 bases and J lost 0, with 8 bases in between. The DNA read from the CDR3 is TGTGCCACCCAAATTAGTGCAGAA. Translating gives CATQISAE. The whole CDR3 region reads CATQISAETLYF.

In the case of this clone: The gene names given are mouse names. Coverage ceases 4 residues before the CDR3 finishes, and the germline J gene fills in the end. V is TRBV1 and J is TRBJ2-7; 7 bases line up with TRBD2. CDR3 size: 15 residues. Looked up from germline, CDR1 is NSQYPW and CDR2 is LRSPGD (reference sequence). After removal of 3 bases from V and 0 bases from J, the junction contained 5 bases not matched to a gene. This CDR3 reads CTCSAYGGSSYEQYF. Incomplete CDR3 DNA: TGCACCTGCAGTGCGTATGGGGGGAGCTCCTAT.

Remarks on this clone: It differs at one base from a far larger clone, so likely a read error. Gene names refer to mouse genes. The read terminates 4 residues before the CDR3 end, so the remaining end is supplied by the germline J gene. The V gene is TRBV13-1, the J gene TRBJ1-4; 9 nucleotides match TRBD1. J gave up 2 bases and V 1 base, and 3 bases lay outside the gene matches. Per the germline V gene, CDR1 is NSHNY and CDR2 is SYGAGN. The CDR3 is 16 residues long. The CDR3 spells CASSDPGTGSNERLFF. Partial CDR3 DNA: TGTGCCAGCAGTGATCCCGGGACAGGGTCCAACGAA.

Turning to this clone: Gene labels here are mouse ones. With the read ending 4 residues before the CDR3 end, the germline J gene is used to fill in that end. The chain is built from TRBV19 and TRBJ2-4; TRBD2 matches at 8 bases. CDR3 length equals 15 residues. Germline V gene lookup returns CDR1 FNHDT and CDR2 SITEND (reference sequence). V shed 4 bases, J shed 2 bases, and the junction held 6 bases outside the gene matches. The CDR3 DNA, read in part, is TGTGCCAGCAGTTACGACTGGGGAGTTCAAAAC. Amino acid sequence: CASSYDWGVQN. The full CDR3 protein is CASSYDWGVQNTLYF.

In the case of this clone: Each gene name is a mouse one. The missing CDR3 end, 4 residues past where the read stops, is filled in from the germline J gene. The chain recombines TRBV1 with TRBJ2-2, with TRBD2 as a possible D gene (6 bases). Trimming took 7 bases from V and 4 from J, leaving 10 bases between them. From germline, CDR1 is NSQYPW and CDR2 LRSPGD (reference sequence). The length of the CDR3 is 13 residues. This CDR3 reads CTCTGVSTGQLYF. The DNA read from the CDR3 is TGCACCTGCACTGGGGTCTCCACCGGG.

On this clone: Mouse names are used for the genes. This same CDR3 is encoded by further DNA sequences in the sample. CDR3: CASSDAGWGGGAETLYF. The sequenced CDR3 bases are TGTGCCAGCAGTGATGCGGGCTGGGGGGGTGGTGCAGAA. The J gene is TRBJ2-3, the V gene TRBV13-3; 9 nucleotides match TRBD2. The CDR3 is cut off 4 residues early in the read; its end comes from the germline J gene. Losses at the gene ends were 0 bases for V and 1 base for J; bases not matched to a gene: 6. The CDR3 length is 17 residues. Germline V gives CDR1 NNHDY, CDR2 SYVADS.

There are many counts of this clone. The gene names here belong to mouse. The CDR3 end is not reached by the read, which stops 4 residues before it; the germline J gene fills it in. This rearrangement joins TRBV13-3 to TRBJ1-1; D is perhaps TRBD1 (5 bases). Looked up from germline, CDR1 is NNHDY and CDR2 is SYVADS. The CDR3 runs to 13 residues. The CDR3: CASSDVLGGEVFF. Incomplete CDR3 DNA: TGTGCCAGCAGTGATGTACTGGGGGGA.

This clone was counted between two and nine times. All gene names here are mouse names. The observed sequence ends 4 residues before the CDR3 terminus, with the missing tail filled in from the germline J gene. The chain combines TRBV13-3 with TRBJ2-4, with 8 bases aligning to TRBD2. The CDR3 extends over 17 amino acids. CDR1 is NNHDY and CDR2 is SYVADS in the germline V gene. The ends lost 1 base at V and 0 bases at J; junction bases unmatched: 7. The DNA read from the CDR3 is TGTGCCAGCAGTGATATCTCTGGGGGGTCTAGTCAAAAC. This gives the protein CASSDISGGSSQN. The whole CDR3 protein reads CASSDISGGSSQNTLYF.

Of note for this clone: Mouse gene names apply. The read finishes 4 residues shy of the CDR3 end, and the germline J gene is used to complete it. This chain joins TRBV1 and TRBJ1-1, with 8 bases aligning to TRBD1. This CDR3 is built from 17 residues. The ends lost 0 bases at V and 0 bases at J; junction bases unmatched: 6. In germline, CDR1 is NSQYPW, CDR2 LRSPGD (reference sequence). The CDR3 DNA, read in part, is TGCACCTGCAGTGCAGATCCAGGGGGCAGCTCAAACACA. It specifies CTCSADPGGSSNT. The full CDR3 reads CTCSADPGGSSNTEVFF.

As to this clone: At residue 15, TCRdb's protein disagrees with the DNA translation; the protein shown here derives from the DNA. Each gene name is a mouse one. The covered CDR3 bases are TGCACCTGCAGTGCAGAGAGAGCAGGGGGAGCCTATAATTCGCCC. Translation gives CTCSAERAGGAYNSP. The entire CDR3 sequence reads CTCSAERAGGAYNSPLYF. The chain couples TRBV1 to TRBJ1-6; 7 bases align to TRBD1. The CDR3 end falls 3 residues outside the read, so it is completed with the germline J gene. TRBJ1-6 is assigned to the ORF class and has an uncertain function. CDR1 is NSQYPW, CDR2 LRSPGD, per germline (reference sequence). The CDR3 totals 18 residues. V lost 0 bases to trimming and J lost 2 bases; unmatched junction nucleotides: 7.

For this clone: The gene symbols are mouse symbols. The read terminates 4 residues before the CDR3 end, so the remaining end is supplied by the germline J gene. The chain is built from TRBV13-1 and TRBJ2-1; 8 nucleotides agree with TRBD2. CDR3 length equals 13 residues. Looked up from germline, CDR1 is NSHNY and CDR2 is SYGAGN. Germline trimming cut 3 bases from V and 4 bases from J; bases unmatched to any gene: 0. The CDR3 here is CASSGLGYAEQFF. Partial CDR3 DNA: TGTGCCAGCAGTGGACTGGGGTATGCT.

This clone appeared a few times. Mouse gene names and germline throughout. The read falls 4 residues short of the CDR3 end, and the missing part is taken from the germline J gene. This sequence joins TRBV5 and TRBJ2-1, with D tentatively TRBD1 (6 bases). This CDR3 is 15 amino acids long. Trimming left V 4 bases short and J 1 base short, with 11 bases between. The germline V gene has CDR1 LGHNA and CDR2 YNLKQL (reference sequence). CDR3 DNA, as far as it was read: TGTGCCAGCAGCCCACCGGGACAAAACTATGCT. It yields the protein CASSPPGQNYA. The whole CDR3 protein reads CASSPPGQNYAEQFF.

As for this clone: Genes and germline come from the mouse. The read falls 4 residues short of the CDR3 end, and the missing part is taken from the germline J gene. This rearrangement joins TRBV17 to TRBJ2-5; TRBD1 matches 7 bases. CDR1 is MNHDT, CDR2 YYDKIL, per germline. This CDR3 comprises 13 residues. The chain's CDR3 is CASSREQGDTQYF. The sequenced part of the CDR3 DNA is TGTGCTAGCAGTAGAGAACAGGGGGAC.

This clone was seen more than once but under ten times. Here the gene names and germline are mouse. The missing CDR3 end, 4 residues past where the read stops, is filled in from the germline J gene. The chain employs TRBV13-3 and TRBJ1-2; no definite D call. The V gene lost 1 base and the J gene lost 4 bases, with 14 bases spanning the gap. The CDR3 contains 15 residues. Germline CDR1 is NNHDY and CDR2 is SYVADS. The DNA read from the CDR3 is TGTGCCAGCAGTGATAGTGGGGTGGAGGGCTCC. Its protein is CASSDSGVEGS. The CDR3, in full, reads CASSDSGVEGSDYTF.

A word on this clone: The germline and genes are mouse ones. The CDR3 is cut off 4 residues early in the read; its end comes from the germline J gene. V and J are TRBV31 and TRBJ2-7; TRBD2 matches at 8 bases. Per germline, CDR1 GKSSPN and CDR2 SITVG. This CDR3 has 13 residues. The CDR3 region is CAWRGGGRYEQYF. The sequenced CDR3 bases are TGTGCCTGGAGAGGGGGGGGGCGTTAT.

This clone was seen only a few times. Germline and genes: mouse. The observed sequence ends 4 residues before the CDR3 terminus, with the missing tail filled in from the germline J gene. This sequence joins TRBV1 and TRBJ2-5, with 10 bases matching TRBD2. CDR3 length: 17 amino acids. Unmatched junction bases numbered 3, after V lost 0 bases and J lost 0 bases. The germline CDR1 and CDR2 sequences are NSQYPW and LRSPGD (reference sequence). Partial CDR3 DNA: TGCACCTGCAGTGCAGAAGGACTGGGGGATAACCAAGAC. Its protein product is CTCSAEGLGDNQD. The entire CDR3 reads CTCSAEGLGDNQDTQYF.

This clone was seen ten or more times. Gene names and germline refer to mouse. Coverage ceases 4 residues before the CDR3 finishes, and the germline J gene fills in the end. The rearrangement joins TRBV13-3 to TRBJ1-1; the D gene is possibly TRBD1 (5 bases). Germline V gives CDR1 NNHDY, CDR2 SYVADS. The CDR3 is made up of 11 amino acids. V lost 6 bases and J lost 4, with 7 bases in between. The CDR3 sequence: CASTDSTEVFF. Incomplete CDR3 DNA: TGTGCCAGCACCGACAGCACA.

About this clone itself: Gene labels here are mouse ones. CDR3 residues: CASSAHRQAETLYF. CDR3 bases read: TGTGCCAGCAGTGCCCACCGACAAGCAGAA. The chain uses TRBV13-3 and TRBJ2-3; D is unclear. The CDR3 end falls 4 residues outside the read, so it is completed with the germline J gene. This CDR3 is 14 amino acids long. The germline gives CDR1 NNHDY, CDR2 SYVADS. V lost 3 bases to trimming and J lost 3 bases, with 11 bases between them.

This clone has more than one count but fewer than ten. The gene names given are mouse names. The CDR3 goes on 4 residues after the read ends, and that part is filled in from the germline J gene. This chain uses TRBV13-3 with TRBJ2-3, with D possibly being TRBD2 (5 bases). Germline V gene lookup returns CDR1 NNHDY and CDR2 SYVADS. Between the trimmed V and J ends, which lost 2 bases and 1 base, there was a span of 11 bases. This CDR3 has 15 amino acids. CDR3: CASSERGEGAETLYF. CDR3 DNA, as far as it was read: TGTGCCAGCAGTGAACGTGGGGAGGGTGCAGAA.

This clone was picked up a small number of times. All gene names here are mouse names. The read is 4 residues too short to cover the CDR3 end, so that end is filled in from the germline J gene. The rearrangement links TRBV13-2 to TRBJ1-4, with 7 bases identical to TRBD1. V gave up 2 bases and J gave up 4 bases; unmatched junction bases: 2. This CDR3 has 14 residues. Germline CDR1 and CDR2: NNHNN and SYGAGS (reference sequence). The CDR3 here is CASGEGGFNERLFF. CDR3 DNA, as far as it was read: TGTGCCAGCGGTGAAGGGGGCTTCAACGAA.

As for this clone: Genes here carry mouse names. CDR3 bases read: TGTGCCAGCAGTATGGGGACAGGGGGGGGCTATGCT. Its translation: CASSMGTGGGYA. The whole CDR3 sequence is CASSMGTGGGYAEQFF. The J gene is TRBJ2-1, the V gene TRBV19; 11 bases agree with TRBD1. With the read ending 4 residues before the CDR3 end, the germline J gene is used to fill in that end. V lost 2 bases and J lost 3; bases outside the gene matches: 4. This CDR3 has 16 residues. Germline CDR1 reads FNHDT; CDR2 reads SITEND (reference sequence).

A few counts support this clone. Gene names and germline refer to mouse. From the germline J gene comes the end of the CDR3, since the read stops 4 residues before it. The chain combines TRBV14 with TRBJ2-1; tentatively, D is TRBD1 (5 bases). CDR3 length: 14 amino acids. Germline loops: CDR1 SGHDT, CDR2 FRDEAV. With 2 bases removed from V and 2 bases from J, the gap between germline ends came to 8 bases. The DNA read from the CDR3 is TGTGCCAGCAGTTTTAGGGGAGACTATGCT. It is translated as CASSFRGDYA. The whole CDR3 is CASSFRGDYAEQFF.

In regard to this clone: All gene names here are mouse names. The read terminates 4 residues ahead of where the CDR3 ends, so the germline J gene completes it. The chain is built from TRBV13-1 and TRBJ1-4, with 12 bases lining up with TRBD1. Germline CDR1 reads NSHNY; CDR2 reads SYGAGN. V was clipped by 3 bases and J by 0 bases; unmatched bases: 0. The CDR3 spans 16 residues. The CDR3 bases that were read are TGTGCCAGCAGTGGGGACAGGGGGCTTTCCAACGAA. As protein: CASSGDRGLSNE. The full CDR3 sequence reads CASSGDRGLSNERLFF.

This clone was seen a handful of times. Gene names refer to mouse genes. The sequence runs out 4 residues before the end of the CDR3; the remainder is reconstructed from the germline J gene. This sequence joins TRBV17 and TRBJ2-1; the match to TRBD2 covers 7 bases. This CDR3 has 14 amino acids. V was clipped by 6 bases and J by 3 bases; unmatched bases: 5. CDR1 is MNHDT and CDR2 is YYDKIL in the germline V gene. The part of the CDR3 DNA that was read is TGTGCTAGCAGCCCCGGGACTGTCTATGCT. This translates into CASSPGTVYA. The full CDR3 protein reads CASSPGTVYAEQFF.

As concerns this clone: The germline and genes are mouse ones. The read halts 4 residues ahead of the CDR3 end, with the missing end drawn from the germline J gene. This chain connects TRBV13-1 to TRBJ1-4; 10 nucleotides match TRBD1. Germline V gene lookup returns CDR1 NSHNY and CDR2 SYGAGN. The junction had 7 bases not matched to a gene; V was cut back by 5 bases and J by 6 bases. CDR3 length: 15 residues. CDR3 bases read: TGTGCCAGCAGGTTCCGGGACAGGGGCGACGAA. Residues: CASRFRDRGDE. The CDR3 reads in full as CASRFRDRGDERLFF.